The 23 T cell receptor beta chains presented below share a single source sample, sequenced in a study of blood T cell repertoires in COVID-19. Only in-frame clones appear in the TCRdb table, and some are missing; sequencing was by immunoSEQ multiplex PCR. The sample records a few hundred thousand clones, 80% to 90% being singletons. Sequencing used PBMCs or T cells enriched from blood (not recorded which). These receptor sequences come from a woman between 45 and 60 years old who had recovered from COVID-19.

The rearrangement joins TRBV6-1 to TRBJ1-5; possible D gene TRBD1, 6 bases. The V and J ends lost 2 bases and 9 bases respectively, with 17 bases between them. There are 15 residues in the CDR3. Per germline, CDR1 MNHNS and CDR2 SASEGT. The DNA of the CDR3 is TGTGCCAGCAGTGAACCTAACAGGGTCCCATGGCCCCAGCATTTT. This sequence encodes CASSEPNRVPWPQHF.

A few counts support this clone. The chain couples TRBV2 to TRBJ2-5, with D possibly being TRBD2 (5 bases). This CDR3 is built from 14 residues. Germline V gives CDR1 SNHLY, CDR2 FYNNEI. V lost 4 bases and J 5 bases, leaving 14 bases between the germline ends. CDR3 in DNA: TGTGCCAGCAGTGGTCGACGGACTTGGGAGACCCAGTACTTC. Translation: CASSGRRTWETQYF.

The chain couples TRBV5-5 to TRBJ2-7; 7 nucleotides align to TRBD2. The CDR3 contains 15 residues. Trimming removed 0 bases from V and 3 bases from J; junction bases left unmatched: 6. Germline assignment: CDR1 SGHKS and CDR2 YYEKEE (reference sequence). CDR3 region: CASSLGWDYYYEQYF. The CDR3 DNA is TGTGCCAGCAGCTTGGGCTGGGACTACTACTACGAGCAGTACTTC.

The rearrangement joins TRBV10-1 to TRBJ2-1; 9 bases line up with TRBD2. The CDR3 totals 16 residues. Per the germline V gene, CDR1 is WNHNN and CDR2 is SYGVQD (reference sequence). J gave up 4 bases and V 0 bases, and 4 bases lay outside the gene matches. CDR3 residues: CASSESVTSGYNEQFF. CDR3 DNA sequence: TGCGCCAGCAGTGAGTCGGTGACTAGCGGATACAATGAGCAGTTCTTC.

The rearrangement links TRBV7-2 to TRBJ1-5; unclear D gene. The CDR3 has 13 residues. From germline, CDR1 is SGHTA and CDR2 FQGNSA. Deletions cut 4 bases from V and 3 bases from J, with 7 bases between. The CDR3 nucleotides are TGTGCCAGCAGCTCGAGCACCAATCAGCCCCAGCATTTT. Its protein is CASSSSTNQPQHF.

The genes are TRBV7-9 and TRBJ2-1; 12 bases map to TRBD2. This CDR3 is built from 19 residues. Germline trimming cut 3 bases from V and 0 bases from J; bases unmatched to any gene: 9. CDR1 is SEHNR, CDR2 FQNEAQ, per germline (reference sequence). CDR3 sequence: CASSLAGLAGPSSYNEQFF. In DNA, the CDR3 is TGTGCCAGCAGCTTGGCCGGACTAGCGGGACCGAGCTCCTACAATGAGCAGTTCTTC.

CDR3 nucleotides: TGTGCCTGGACCCCGGGACAGGGACCAAACGAGCAGTACTTC. Translated: CAWTPGQGPNEQYF. The gene calls are TRBV30 and TRBJ2-7; 9 bases line up with TRBD1. The CDR3 is 14 residues long. V trimming: 4 bases; J trimming: 5 bases; junction bases outside the gene matches: 9. Germline CDR1 reads GTSNPN; CDR2 reads SVGIG (reference sequence). Full variable domain (rest looked up from reference TRBV30 and TRBJ2-7): SQTIHQWPATLVQPVGSPLSLECTVEGTSNPNLYWYRQAAGRGLQLLFYSVGIGQISSEVPQNLSASRPQDRQFILSSKKLLLSDSGFYLCAWTPGQGPNEQYFGPGTRLTVT.

The chain uses TRBV29-1 and TRBJ2-1; 10 nucleotides line up with TRBD2. The CDR3 length is 14 residues. The V gene end was trimmed by 3 bases and the J gene end by 4 bases; junction bases not matched to a gene: 3. CDR1 and CDR2 from the germline V gene are SQVTM and ANQGSEA. For the CDR3, the DNA is TGCAGCGTTGAGGGACTAGCGCGTTACAATGAGCAGTTCTTC. It yields the protein CSVEGLARYNEQFF.

Only one count was recorded for this clone. The chain recombines TRBV3-1 (or the pseudogene TRBV3-2) with TRBJ2-2, with 12 nucleotides matching TRBD1. The germline V gene has CDR1 LGHDT and CDR2 YNNKEL (reference sequence). V lost 5 bases, J lost 6 bases, and 4 bases stayed unmatched. The CDR3 is 15 residues long. This CDR3 is CASSLGQGAAGELFF. The CDR3 bases are TGTGCCAGCAGCTTGGGACAGGGGGCCGCCGGGGAGCTGTTTTTT.

V is TRBV9 and J is TRBJ2-2, with D tentatively TRBD2 (6 bases). Germline V gene lookup returns CDR1 SGDLS and CDR2 YYNGEE. The length of the CDR3 is 15 residues. Trimming shortened V by 0 bases and J by 4 bases, and 10 bases separated the two germline ends. The CDR3 protein is CASSVAGVFTGELFF. CDR3 nucleotide sequence: TGTGCCAGCAGCGTAGCGGGAGTCTTCACCGGGGAGCTGTTTTTT. The full variable domain, in which reference TRBV9 and TRBJ2-2 provide the parts outside the CDR3, is DSGVTQTPKHLITATGQRVTLRCSPRSGDLSVYWYQQSLDQGLQFLIQYYNGEERAKGNILERFSAQQFPDLHSELNLSSLELGDSALYFCASSVAGVFTGELFFGEGSRLTVL.

As for this clone: As the CDR3 is not closed by the conserved phenylalanine or tryptophan, this likely results from a read error. The DNA is omitted, as the CDR3 cannot be located on it reliably, and the CDR3 follows TCRdb's listing. This CDR3 is CASSENSYFL. The chain recombines TRBV6-1 with TRBJ2-7; TRBD1, the D gene given by the table, was not confirmed from the DNA. The CDR3 is made up of 10 amino acids, end residues included. The germline CDR1 and CDR2 sequences are MNHNS and SASEGT.

The gene calls are TRBV7-8 and TRBJ1-1; 11 positions match TRBD1. J lost 3 bases, V lost 4 bases, and 13 bases had no gene match. The CDR3 covers 18 residues. The germline gives CDR1 SGHVS, CDR2 FQNEAQ. The CDR3 coding sequence is TGTGCCAGCAGCTACCTCAATCTACGGGACAGGGGGGACACTGAAGCTTTCTTT. Protein product: CASSYLNLRDRGDTEAFF. The full variable domain, with the rest looked up from reference TRBV7-8 and TRBJ1-1, is GAGVSQSPRYKVAKRGQDVALRCDPISGHVSLFWYQQALGQGPEFLTYFQNEAQLDKSGLPSDRFFAERPEGSVSTLKIQRTQQEDSAVYLCASSYLNLRDRGDTEAFFGQGTRLTVV.

The V call is TRBV5-1, the J call TRBJ1-4, with D maybe TRBD1 (6 bases). Germline V gene lookup returns CDR1 SGHRS and CDR2 YFSETQ. V lost 0 bases, J lost 7 bases, and 19 bases lay in between. The CDR3 is 17 residues long. CDR3 residues: CASSLDFRGKTGEKLFF. The DNA for the CDR3 is TGCGCCAGCAGCTTGGACTTCAGGGGCAAAACAGGTGAAAAACTGTTTTTT.

This chain connects TRBV12-3 or TRBV12-4 to TRBJ1-2; TRBD1 matches at 8 bases. There are 13 residues in the CDR3. With V trimmed by 3 bases and J by 7 bases, 4 bases remained unmatched. Here the CDR3 reads CASSFETGVGYTF. CDR3 nucleotides: TGTGCCAGCAGTTTCGAGACAGGGGTTGGCTACACCTTC.

The gene calls are TRBV5-6 and TRBJ2-7; 7 bases align to TRBD1. The J segment lost 3 bases and the V segment lost 0 bases, leaving 9 bases of the junction unmatched. This CDR3 contains 16 residues. Looked up from germline, CDR1 is SGHDT and CDR2 is YYEEEE. Written as DNA, the CDR3 is TGTGCCAGCAGCTTGGCGATGAACAGGGGAAGCTACGAGCAGTACTTC. The encoded protein is CASSLAMNRGSYEQYF.

J is TRBJ2-5 and V is TRBV9, with D tentatively TRBD2 (6 bases). This CDR3 contains 15 residues. V was cut by 0 bases and J by 0 bases, with 9 bases left in between. In germline, CDR1 is SGDLS, CDR2 YYNGEE. The CDR3 protein is CASSVASAYQETQYF. CDR3 DNA: TGTGCCAGCAGCGTAGCTAGCGCTTACCAAGAGACCCAGTACTTC.

The CDR3, as DNA: TGTGCCAGCAGCCCGACAGGTCTAGTCGGGGAGCTGTTTTTT. Its translation is CASSPTGLVGELFF. The rearrangement joins TRBV7-2 to TRBJ2-2; D perhaps matches TRBD1 (6 bases). CDR1 and CDR2 from the germline V gene are SGHTA and FQGNSA. This CDR3 is built from 14 residues. Trimming took off 5 bases at V and 7 bases at J, with 14 bases between the two ends.

V is TRBV3-1 (or the pseudogene TRBV3-2) and J is TRBJ2-5; D is possibly TRBD2 (6 bases). Germline V gene sequence: CDR1 LGHDT, CDR2 YNNKEL (reference sequence). CDR3 length: 15 residues. V lost 4 bases and J lost 4, with 16 bases in between. DNA for the CDR3: TGTGCCAGCAGCCCCTTTATGGGAGGCGGAGAGACCCAGTACTTC. It is translated as CASSPFMGGGETQYF.

The V and J genes are TRBV5-1 and TRBJ2-7; D may be TRBD1 (5 bases). The V end lost 4 bases, the J end lost 0 bases, and 14 bases lay between the germline ends. Germline assignment: CDR1 SGHRS and CDR2 YFSETQ. The CDR3 is 15 amino acids. In DNA form, the CDR3 reads TGCGCCAGCAGCCTTGGACATACGAGCTCCTACGAGCAGTACTTC. This sequence encodes CASSLGHTSSYEQYF.

The count of this clone is one. The gene calls are TRBV29-1 and TRBJ2-3, with D perhaps matching TRBD1 (6 bases). Germline loops: CDR1 SQVTM, CDR2 ANQGSEA. Trimming shortened V by 7 bases and J by 2 bases, and 13 bases separated the two germline ends. The CDR3 is 13 amino acids. The CDR3 sequence is CSALQGITDTQYF. The CDR3 nucleotides read TGCAGCGCCTTACAGGGAATCACAGATACGCAGTATTTT.

The chain uses TRBV19 and TRBJ1-2; D gene uncertain. CDR3 size: 14 residues. Between the trimmed V and J ends, which lost 5 bases and 0 bases, there was a span of 10 bases. Germline CDR1 is LNHDA and CDR2 is SQIVND (reference sequence). The CDR3 sequence: CASSLGLSNYGYTF. CDR3 DNA: TGTGCCAGTAGTTTAGGACTTTCTAACTATGGCTACACCTTC.

The CDR3, as DNA: TGTGCCAGCAGTTTAACCGGGACTAGCGGGTCCGGGGAGCTGTTTTTT. Amino acids: CASSLTGTSGSGELFF. The gene calls are TRBV6-5 and TRBJ2-2, with 12 bases matching TRBD2. Germline V gives CDR1 MNHEY, CDR2 SVGAGI. The CDR3 has 16 amino acids. V lost 4 bases, J lost 6 bases, and 6 bases stayed unmatched.

Notes on this clone: In the same sample, other DNA sequences code for this CDR3. The chain is built from TRBV18 and TRBJ2-1, with TRBD1 matching 8 bases. V lost 6 bases and J lost 1; bases outside the gene matches: 2. Germline CDR1 and CDR2: KGHSH and LQKENI. The CDR3 contains 14 residues. DNA of the CDR3: TGTGCCAGCTCTCGACAGGGGTCCTACAATGAGCAGTTCTTC. Residues: CASSRQGSYNEQFF.